The 23 T cell receptor beta chains reported below all come from one sample, sequenced in a study of shared clonotypes between healthy human individuals (dated by TCRdb to about 2020). The method was the immunoSEQ multiplex PCR assay. What TCRdb holds here is the immuneACCESS table cut down to in-frame rearrangements. Part of the clones is not present; checked against another copy, under half of the missing clones reflect an unresolved V gene, and the others are unexplained. The sample table shows about 690,000 clones, and roughly 87% are seen once. 34% of the sample comes from the top ten. The sample was memory CD8+ T cells from PBMCs. The intended sense of this specimen's cell subset or site label: CD45RO+ cells pooled with CCR7-negative TemRA cells. These TCRs come from a man in his late teens or twenties in good health. Some clones in this sample may be carry-over from other donors' samples.

The V gene is TRBV2, the J gene TRBJ1-3, with D unclear. The ends were cut back, 7 bases at V and 0 bases at J, with 22 bases in the middle. The CDR3 loop spans 18 amino acids. Germline lookup yields CDR1 SNHLY and CDR2 FYNNEI. The CDR3 loop is CASKGGAGPPTSGNTIYF. The CDR3 DNA sequence: TGTGCCAGCAAGGGTGGAGCCGGGCCTCCAACCTCTGGAAACACCATATATTTT.

V and J are TRBV10-3 and TRBJ1-2; D remains unclear. V was trimmed by 0 bases and J by 4 bases, leaving 12 bases between them. This CDR3 spans 15 amino acids. The germline V gene encodes CDR1 ENHRY and CDR2 SYGVKD. In DNA form, the CDR3 reads TGTGCCATCAGTGAGTCGGCAGTTGGGCCCTATGGCTACACCTTC. Protein: CAISESAVGPYGYTF.

The CDR3 nucleotides are TGTGCCAGCATTGGGGGTATAGCCAAAAACATTCAGTACTTC. This sequence encodes CASIGGIAKNIQYF. The V call is TRBV6-1, the J call TRBJ2-4; D possibly uses TRBD1 or TRBD2 (5 bases each). The CDR3 is made up of 14 amino acids. The germline gives CDR1 MNHNS, CDR2 SASEGT. V was cut by 7 bases and J by 0 bases, with 10 bases left in between.

The CDR3: CASFGYGAPWEQYF. The CDR3 region has the DNA TGTGCCAGTTTTGGATACGGGGCCCCGTGGGAGCAGTACTTC. The chain employs TRBV6-5 and TRBJ2-7; D could derive from TRBD1 or TRBD2 (5 bases each). Germline V gene lookup returns CDR1 MNHEY and CDR2 SVGAGI. The CDR3 extends over 14 amino acids. V was shortened by 9 bases and J by 7 bases, with 22 bases between the two germline ends.

V is TRBV7-9 and J is TRBJ2-5; D may be TRBD1 (6 bases). Trimming removed 5 bases from V and 4 bases from J, with 17 bases in between. Germline loops: CDR1 SEHNR, CDR2 FQNEAQ (reference sequence). The CDR3 is made up of 15 amino acids. This CDR3 is CASSQGPTGGETQYF. As DNA, the CDR3 is TGTGCCAGCAGCCAGGGGCCGACAGGAGGAGAGACCCAGTACTTC.

About this clone: A much more abundant neighbour one base away suggests this may be a read error. As the CDR3 is not closed by the conserved phenylalanine or tryptophan, this likely results from a read error. The chain employs TRBV5-4 and TRBJ1-2; D perhaps matches TRBD1 (5 bases). Looked up from germline, CDR1 is SGHNT and CDR2 is YYREEE (reference sequence). Trimming pared 4 bases from V and 8 bases from J, leaving 18 bases between. The CDR3 sequence is 14 residues long. The DNA for the CDR3 is TGTGCCAGCAGCCTGGGGCGAGGGGCGCGAGGCTACACCCTC. It is translated as CASSLGRGARGYTL.

The chain uses TRBV30 and TRBJ1-5; 8 nucleotides agree with TRBD1. Germline values: CDR1 GTSNPN, CDR2 SVGIG (reference sequence). The CDR3 length is 14 residues. V shed 3 bases and J 6 bases; nucleotides not matched to a gene: 7. The CDR3 is CAWSEDRAGQPQHF. The CDR3 region has the DNA TGTGCCTGGAGCGAGGACAGGGCGGGTCAGCCCCAGCATTTT.

This sequence joins TRBV11-2 and TRBJ2-1; 9 bases fit TRBD1. This CDR3 spans 15 amino acids. Germline V CDR1 and CDR2: SGHAT, FQNNGV. The J segment lost 7 bases and the V segment lost 0 bases, leaving 4 bases of the junction unmatched. CDR3 protein: CASSLEQGAGNEQFF. DNA for the CDR3: TGTGCCAGCAGCTTAGAACAGGGGGCCGGGAATGAGCAGTTCTTC.

This chain uses TRBV4-1 with TRBJ2-7, with D possibly TRBD1 on 6 matching bases. Looked up from germline, CDR1 is MGHRA and CDR2 is YSYEKL. V was trimmed by 4 bases and J by 1 base, leaving 20 bases between them. This CDR3 has 17 residues. The chain's CDR3 is CASSRNVGTRTSYEQYF. For the CDR3, the DNA is TGCGCCAGCAGCCGAAACGTCGGGACACGAACGTCCTACGAGCAGTACTTC.

This chain uses TRBV11-2 with TRBJ2-1; a possible D gene is TRBD2 (5 bases). V shed 5 bases and J shed 4 bases, with 12 bases lying between them. The germline CDR1 and CDR2 sequences are SGHAT and FQNNGV. The CDR3 is made up of 14 amino acids. The CDR3 sequence is CASSPPGVYNEQFF. In nucleotides, the CDR3 is TGTGCCAGCAGCCCCCCCGGGGTTTACAATGAGCAGTTCTTC.

This clone came up a few times. Here the CDR3 reads CASSSPSEGNTEAFF. DNA of the CDR3: TGTGCCAGCAGCTCCCCTTCAGAAGGGAACACTGAAGCTTTCTTT. The chain combines TRBV7-2 with TRBJ1-1; no definite D call. Deletions cut 4 bases from V and 1 base from J, with 13 bases between. The CDR3 loop spans 15 amino acids. Germline V gives CDR1 SGHTA, CDR2 FQGNSA.

This chain joins TRBV27 and TRBJ1-4; D unresolved. The CDR3 is 15 amino acids. V lost 1 base, J lost 5 bases, and 11 bases lay in between. CDR1 is MNHEY and CDR2 is SMNVEV in the germline V gene (reference sequence). The CDR3 region is CASSLWGGSNEKLFF. Written as DNA, the CDR3 is TGTGCCAGCAGTTTATGGGGAGGGTCCAATGAAAAACTGTTTTTT.

V gene TRBV27 combines with J gene TRBJ2-3; D is ambiguous. The CDR3 sequence is 13 residues long. In germline, CDR1 is MNHEY, CDR2 SMNVEV (reference sequence). Trimming stripped 2 bases from V and 0 bases from J, with 3 bases between. The CDR3: CASSLMSTDTQYF. The DNA for the CDR3 is TGTGCCAGCAGTTTAATGAGCACAGATACGCAGTATTTT.

For this clone: The identical CDR3 is also encoded by other nucleotide sequences in the sample. This chain uses TRBV7-9 with TRBJ2-7; 7 nucleotides agree with TRBD1. Germline CDR1 SEHNR, CDR2 FQNEAQ (reference sequence). This CDR3 is built from 13 residues. V dropped 5 bases and J dropped 1; count of bases not matched to a gene: 2. The CDR3 nucleotides read TGTGCCAGCAGCCGGGACAGATCCTACGAGCAGTACTTC. Its translation is CASSRDRSYEQYF.

V is TRBV6-5 and J is TRBJ2-1; D gene uncertain. Trimming left V 6 bases short and J 0 bases short, with 12 bases between. Germline loops: CDR1 MNHEY, CDR2 SVGAGI. The CDR3 is 15 amino acids. CDR3 loop: CASSTDRSSYNEQFF. The CDR3, as DNA: TGTGCCAGCAGCACCGACCGGAGCTCCTACAATGAGCAGTTCTTC.

This clone was seen ten or more times. The V call is TRBV28, the J call TRBJ2-3; D unclear. The CDR3 contains 15 residues. Trimming stripped 4 bases from V and 5 bases from J, with 16 bases between. Germline loops: CDR1 MDHEN, CDR2 SYDVKM. DNA for the CDR3: TGTGCCAGCAGTTCCCTTCCAGTCTCTGGAGATACGCAGTATTTT. This translates into CASSSLPVSGDTQYF.

The V and J genes are TRBV29-1 and TRBJ2-7; 7 bases are shared with TRBD1. The CDR3 is 13 residues long. V trimming: 7 bases; J trimming: 3 bases; junction bases outside the gene matches: 9. In germline, CDR1 is SQVTM, CDR2 ANQGSEA. CDR3 in DNA: TGCAGCGCCCAAGGAGCAGGGGGCTACGAGCAGTACTTC. Translated, it gives CSAQGAGGYEQYF.

The chain couples TRBV28 to TRBJ2-5, with 7 positions matching TRBD1. The CDR3 sequence is 14 residues long. Germline trimming cut 5 bases from V and 1 base from J; bases unmatched to any gene: 4. In germline, CDR1 is MDHEN, CDR2 SYDVKM. The CDR3 coding sequence is TGTGCCAGCAGTCGAGGGACAGCCCAAGAGACCCAGTACTTC. Residues: CASSRGTAQETQYF.

This sequence joins TRBV7-2 and TRBJ2-7; 8 bases fit TRBD2. The junction had 3 bases not matched to a gene; V was cut back by 6 bases and J by 5 bases. CDR1 and CDR2 (germline): SGHTA, FQGNSA. The CDR3 contains 12 residues. The CDR3 protein is CASSFSGNEQYF. In DNA form, the CDR3 reads TGTGCCAGCAGTTTTAGCGGGAACGAGCAGTACTTC.

This clone was found once. V and J are TRBV13 and TRBJ2-1; 7 bases are shared with TRBD2. V was pared by 7 bases and J by 7 bases, with 16 bases of the junction left unmatched. The CDR3 loop spans 16 amino acids. Germline V gives CDR1 PRHDT, CDR2 FYEKMQ (reference sequence). CDR3: CASKLSLAEKGNEQFF. CDR3 in DNA: TGTGCCAGCAAGCTTAGTCTAGCGGAGAAAGGGAATGAGCAGTTCTTC.

This clone was detected a few times. The chain has TRBV2 and TRBJ1-5; D unresolved. The CDR3 totals 15 residues. V dropped 1 base and J dropped 6 bases, with 13 bases sitting between them. Germline loops: CDR1 SNHLY, CDR2 FYNNEI. The CDR3 bases are TGTGCCAGCAGTGAAGGAGGGCGCCTTTCTCAGCCCCAGCATTTT. Translating gives CASSEGGRLSQPQHF.

The V and J genes are TRBV5-1 and TRBJ1-1; the D is unclear. Germline V gene data show CDR1 as SGHRS and CDR2 as YFSETQ. The CDR3 covers 14 residues. V was trimmed by 4 bases and J by 6 bases, leaving 16 bases between them. For the CDR3, the DNA is TGCGCCAGCAGCCTCTCGGGCGGTTCCGCTGAAGCTTTCTTT. It specifies CASSLSGGSAEAFF.

The J gene is TRBJ2-2, the V gene TRBV5-1; 9 positions match TRBD2. CDR3 length equals 15 residues. The V and J ends lost 4 bases and 6 bases, in that order; junction bases with no gene match: 7. The V gene's germline CDR1 is SGHRS and CDR2 YFSETQ. The CDR3 here is CASSPRRGGSGELFF. CDR3 DNA: TGCGCCAGCAGCCCCCGGCGGGGGGGATCCGGGGAGCTGTTTTTT.